The 23 T cell receptor beta chains below come from one sample, sequenced in a study of blood T cell repertoires in COVID-19. The protocol was immunoSEQ multiplex PCR, while the TCRdb copy is restricted to in-frame clones and leaves out a portion. The data contain 130,000 to 150,000 clones, about four fifths of them singletons. Sequencing input: peripheral blood. These receptors came from a human donor with acute or convalescent COVID-19. The donor label of this sample is uncertain.

The chain has TRBV30 and TRBJ2-7; D is possibly TRBD1 (6 bases). Trimming took 2 bases from V and 1 from J, leaving 18 bases between them. CDR3 length: 16 residues. Germline V gives CDR1 GTSNPN, CDR2 SVGIG (reference sequence). CDR3 sequence: CAWSPRGARGSYEQYV. The DNA of the CDR3 is TGTGCCTGGAGTCCCCGAGGGGCAAGGGGGTCCTACGAGCAGTACGTC.

The DNA for the CDR3 is TGCGCCAGCAGCCACCCGACAGGGATCTTAGCGAACACTGAAGCTTTCTTT. Its translation: CASSHPTGILANTEAFF. The chain couples TRBV5-1 to TRBJ1-1; TRBD1 agrees at 7 bases. The CDR3 has 17 residues. Trimming cost V 4 bases and J 1 base; bases outside gene matches: 13. Germline lookup yields CDR1 SGHRS and CDR2 YFSETQ.

The chain uses TRBV30 and TRBJ2-7, with 10 bases fitting TRBD1. The CDR3 loop spans 11 amino acids. Germline V gives CDR1 GTSNPN, CDR2 SVGIG (reference sequence). The CDR3 region has the DNA TGTGCTTCGGGACAGGGGTACGAGCAGTACGTC. It encodes CASGQGYEQYV.

The chain carries TRBV29-1 and TRBJ2-1, with D perhaps TRBD2 (6 bases). The germline V gene has CDR1 SQVTM and CDR2 ANQGSEA. CDR3 length: 11 residues. Trimming took 7 bases from V and 9 from J, leaving 13 bases between them. CDR3 residues: CSGRERIEQFF. The CDR3 DNA is TGCAGCGGCCGGGAGAGGATTGAGCAGTTCTTC.

This clone was seen a few times. This chain joins TRBV3-1 (or the pseudogene TRBV3-2) and TRBJ2-7; 12 bases fit TRBD2. This CDR3 is 16 amino acids long. Per germline, CDR1 LGHDT and CDR2 YNNKEL (reference sequence). Unmatched junction bases numbered 8, after V lost 2 bases and J lost 6 bases. In nucleotides, the CDR3 is TGTGCCAGCAGCCAACGTCTAGCGGGGGGGCCAACCGAGCAGTACGTC. It yields the protein CASSQRLAGGPTEQYV.

V is TRBV5-1 and J is TRBJ2-5; D gene ambiguous. Germline CDR1 and CDR2: SGHRS and YFSETQ. Trimming pared 0 bases from V and 0 bases from J, leaving 6 bases between. The CDR3 spans 14 residues. The DNA of the CDR3 is TGCGCCAGCAGCTTGGACACCTACCAAGAGACCCAGTACTTC. Translation: CASSLDTYQETQYF.

This sequence joins TRBV18 and TRBJ2-2; 9 bases map to TRBD1. CDR3 length: 20 amino acids. Germline assignment: CDR1 KGHSH and CDR2 LQKENI. V trimming: 1 base; J trimming: 2 bases; junction bases outside the gene matches: 14. The CDR3 sequence: CASSPRGQGIATGNTGELFF. Written as DNA, the CDR3 is TGTGCCAGCTCACCACGGGGACAGGGCATCGCCACGGGAAACACCGGGGAGCTGTTTTTT.

The chain is built from TRBV27 and TRBJ1-1; 9 nucleotides align to TRBD1. The CDR3 extends over 13 amino acids. The V gene's germline CDR1 is MNHEY and CDR2 SMNVEV (reference sequence). J was trimmed by 6 bases and V by 7 bases; bases with no gene match: 6. This CDR3 reads CASIHRGRAEAFF. As DNA, the CDR3 is TGTGCCAGCATTCACAGGGGGCGGGCTGAAGCTTTCTTT.

J is TRBJ2-7 and V is TRBV6-5; TRBD1 agrees at 7 bases. V trimming: 4 bases; J trimming: 3 bases; junction bases outside the gene matches: 0. The CDR3 covers 12 residues. Looked up from germline, CDR1 is MNHEY and CDR2 is SVGAGI. The CDR3 DNA reads as TGTGCCAGCAGTTGGGACAGCTACGAGCAGTACTTC. Translating it yields CASSWDSYEQYF.

The CDR3 DNA is TGTGCCAGTAGTATAAGAGGGTCGGGGGAGACCCAGTACTTC. It encodes CASSIRGSGETQYF. The chain has TRBV19 and TRBJ2-5; weak D call: TRBD2 (5 bases). Trimming removed 2 bases at V and 5 bases at J, with 12 bases between. The CDR3 runs 14 residues. Germline V CDR1 and CDR2: LNHDA, SQIVND (reference sequence).

The chain carries TRBV5-8 and TRBJ1-6, with 8 bases lining up with TRBD1. V lost 6 bases to trimming and J lost 9 bases; unmatched junction nucleotides: 5. CDR1 and CDR2 from the germline V gene are SGHTS and YDEGEE. The CDR3 has 13 residues. CDR3 sequence reads: CASTGQGSSPLHF. The CDR3 bases are TGTGCCAGCACCGGACAGGGATCTTCACCCCTCCACTTT.

The chain is built from TRBV19 and TRBJ1-5; 7 bases align to TRBD1. The CDR3 consists of 13 residues. CDR1 is LNHDA and CDR2 is SQIVND in the germline V gene (reference sequence). With V trimmed by 9 bases and J by 2 bases, 4 bases remained unmatched. The CDR3 sequence: CASGDRRNQPQHF. In nucleotides, the CDR3 is TGTGCCAGCGGGGACAGACGCAATCAGCCCCAGCATTTT.

This clone was observed a single time. This chain connects TRBV6-5 to TRBJ2-7, with 9 nucleotides matching TRBD1. The CDR3 length is 15 residues. CDR1 and CDR2 from the germline V gene are MNHEY and SVGAGI. Trimming cost V 8 bases and J 5 bases; bases outside gene matches: 13. The CDR3 spells CASRGPGQGQNEQYF. Here the CDR3 DNA reads TGTGCCAGCCGGGGGCCGGGACAGGGTCAGAACGAGCAGTACTTC.

V and J are TRBV30 and TRBJ2-7; D is unresolved. Germline V gene lookup returns CDR1 GTSNPN and CDR2 SVGIG (reference sequence). Trimming took 1 base from V and 4 from J, leaving 5 bases between them. CDR3 size: 11 residues. CDR3: CAWSGAYEQYF. The CDR3, as DNA: TGTGCCTGGAGTGGCGCTTACGAGCAGTACTTC. The entire variable domain, with the rest obtained from reference TRBV30 and TRBJ2-7, is as follows: SQTIHQWPATLVQPVGSPLSLECTVEGTSNPNLYWYRQAAGRGLQLLFYSVGIGQISSEVPQNLSASRPQDRQFILSSKKLLLSDSGFYLCAWSGAYEQYFGPGTRLTVT.

The sample holds a few counts of this clone. This chain connects TRBV19 to TRBJ1-3, with D tentatively TRBD1 (5 bases). V lost 6 bases and J lost 0, with 15 bases in between. In germline, CDR1 is LNHDA, CDR2 SQIVND (reference sequence). This CDR3 has 16 residues. CDR3 amino acids: CASRLDTGLSGNTIYF. The CDR3 region has the DNA TGTGCCAGTAGACTTGATACAGGCCTCTCTGGAAACACCATATATTTT.

Here the CDR3 DNA reads TGTGCCAGCAGTCCTCCCGGGACAGGGAAAGAAAAACTGTTTTTT. Translating it yields CASSPPGTGKEKLFF. The rearrangement links TRBV28 to TRBJ1-4; 9 bases map to TRBD1. The trim removed 5 bases at V and 8 bases at J, leaving 9 bases unmatched. Germline loops: CDR1 MDHEN, CDR2 SYDVKM. This CDR3 spans 15 amino acids.

This clone occurred a few times. The chain carries TRBV12-3 or TRBV12-4 and TRBJ2-1; D possibly corresponds to TRBD1 (6 bases). Between the trimmed V and J ends, which lost 6 bases and 8 bases, there was a span of 14 bases. The CDR3 covers 13 residues. CDR3 in amino acids: CASRGHSSHEQFF. In DNA, the CDR3 is TGTGCCAGCAGGGGACACTCATCCCATGAGCAGTTCTTC.

The chain links TRBV12-5 to TRBJ2-1; TRBD2 is a possible D gene (6 bases). V lost 0 bases and J lost 10, with 10 bases in between. The CDR3 sequence is 13 residues long. The germline CDR1 and CDR2 sequences are LGHNT and FRNRAP. In DNA form, the CDR3 reads TGTGCTAGTGGTTTGGTTCTCGGAGGGGAGCAGTTCTTC. It specifies CASGLVLGGEQFF.

This chain links TRBV12-3 or TRBV12-4 with TRBJ1-2; D unresolved. This CDR3 spans 11 amino acids. V lost 5 bases and J 7 bases, leaving 8 bases between the germline ends. The CDR3 DNA is TGTGCCAGCAGTCTTCGGAGTGGCTACACCTTC. This encodes CASSLRSGYTF.

This chain connects TRBV5-6 to TRBJ2-1; 10 bases fit TRBD2. The CDR3 runs 15 residues. Germline assignment: CDR1 SGHDT and CDR2 YYEEEE. J lost 3 bases, V lost 3 bases, and 3 bases had no gene match. CDR3 sequence (DNA): TGTGCCAGCAGCTCAACTAGCGGGATCTACAATGAGCAGTTCTTC. Translation: CASSSTSGIYNEQFF.

This sequence joins TRBV11-2 and TRBJ2-5, with TRBD1 matching 8 bases. V lost 5 bases and J lost 4; bases outside the gene matches: 9. The CDR3 runs 15 residues. Germline V gene data show CDR1 as SGHAT and CDR2 as FQNNGV. Here the CDR3 DNA reads TGTGCCAGCAGCCCCCGACAGGGGAGTCGAGAGACCCAGTACTTC. Protein product: CASSPRQGSRETQYF.

V usage is TRBV9 and J usage is TRBJ2-7; D may be TRBD1 (6 bases). The germline V and J ends were trimmed by 0 bases and 1 base, with 14 bases remaining between them. This CDR3 is built from 16 residues. Germline values: CDR1 SGDLS, CDR2 YYNGEE. CDR3 in amino acids: CASSVEIGQSSYEQYF. Written as DNA, the CDR3 is TGTGCCAGCAGCGTAGAAATCGGACAGTCATCCTACGAGCAGTACTTC.

The chain uses TRBV14 and TRBJ1-2; no firm D call. Germline CDR1 reads SGHDN; CDR2 reads FVKESK. Trimming removed 5 bases at V and 5 bases at J, with 12 bases between. The CDR3 is 13 residues long. CDR3 coding DNA: TGTGCCAGCAGCGTAGGGAGATATTATGGCTACACCTTC. It translates to CASSVGRYYGYTF.